These 28 T cell receptor beta chains share one sample of origin, sequenced in a study of monozygotic twins with inflammatory bowel disease. With the 5' RACE reads reprocessed, TCRdb shows one record per CDR3 protein and no DNA. Seen in this sample are about 380,000 distinct CDR3 sequences; the ten most common clones hold approximately 2.4%. Sequenced material: blood. Receptor source: a human donor with ulcerative colitis or Crohn's disease, or a healthy co-twin of an affected twin (not recorded which).

The rearrangement uses TRBV7-2 and TRBJ1-5; the TCRdb call, TRBD1, lacks DNA for checking. CDR1 is SGHTA, CDR2 FQGNSA, per germline. This CDR3 is built from 16 residues. CDR3 in amino acids: CASSPGTGVWNQPQHF.

This CDR3 is CASSLWGRANEQFF. The J gene is TRBJ2-1, the V gene TRBV19; TCRdb returns TRBD1, unconfirmable since there is no DNA. The CDR3 runs to 14 residues. CDR1 and CDR2 (germline): LNHDA, SQIVND (reference sequence).

This chain joins TRBV20-1 and TRBJ2-5; TCRdb calls TRBD2, which cannot be checked without DNA. Germline CDR1 reads DFQATT; CDR2 reads SNEGSKA (reference sequence). CDR3 length equals 21 residues. CDR3 protein: CSAPDYLNHFPRGGLGETQYF.

V is TRBV10-3 and J is TRBJ2-7; as DNA is missing, the TRBD1 call by TCRdb cannot be tested. CDR3 size: 15 residues. Germline CDR1 reads ENHRY; CDR2 reads SYGVKD. The CDR3 spells CAISDQTGDLYEQYF.

This chain joins TRBV18 and TRBJ2-3; the D call of TRBD1 rests on TCRdb alone, since no DNA is present to check it. The CDR3 is made up of 16 amino acids. The germline V gene has CDR1 KGHSH and CDR2 LQKENI. CDR3 sequence: CASSPRGGTSTDTQYF.

The chain has TRBV20-1 and TRBJ2-5. Looked up from germline, CDR1 is DFQATT and CDR2 is SNEGSKA (reference sequence). The CDR3 length is 13 residues. The CDR3 loop reads CSAIDVFQETQYF.

The chain uses TRBV7-3 and TRBJ2-1; TCRdb names TRBD2, which stays unverified in the absence of DNA. In germline, CDR1 is SGHTA, CDR2 FQGTGA. CDR3 length equals 14 residues. The CDR3 loop is CASSLSSVGNEQFF.

V usage is TRBV7-2 and J usage is TRBJ2-4; the D call of TRBD2 rests on TCRdb alone, since no DNA is present to check it. CDR1 SGHTA and CDR2 FQGNSA come from the germline V gene. CDR3 size: 17 residues. CDR3 sequence reads: CASSSVTSGGPNSIQYF.

The V and J genes are TRBV7-2 and TRBJ2-7; absent DNA, TCRdb's TRBD2 call cannot be checked. Germline loops: CDR1 SGHTA, CDR2 FQGNSA. This CDR3 has 16 amino acids. CDR3 sequence reads: CASSLASSGGIYEQYF.

V and J are TRBV4-3 and TRBJ1-2. This CDR3 has 13 residues. Germline V gives CDR1 LGHNA, CDR2 YSLEER. The chain's CDR3 is CASSQDQGYGYTF.

The J gene is TRBJ2-1, the V gene TRBV5-1. CDR1 and CDR2 (germline): SGHRS, YFSETQ. The CDR3 is 11 amino acids. CDR3 amino acids: CASRDLIEQFF.

This chain joins TRBV11-1 and TRBJ1-2; checking the TCRdb D call of TRBD1 is not possible without DNA. This CDR3 is built from 19 residues. CDR1 is SGHAT, CDR2 FQDESV, per germline (reference sequence). The CDR3 region is CASSSTEITSGQDNYGYTF.

This chain connects TRBV5-4 to TRBJ2-3; TCRdb's D call, TRBD1, is unchecked because there is no DNA. The germline CDR1 and CDR2 sequences are SGHNT and YYREEE (reference sequence). The CDR3 is 15 residues long. This CDR3 is CASSHRAVSTDTQYF.

The chain recombines TRBV7-9 with TRBJ1-4; TCRdb outputs TRBD1, but without DNA this stays unchecked. The CDR3 is 16 residues long. The germline CDR1 and CDR2 sequences are SEHNR and FQNEAQ (reference sequence). CDR3: CASSRTGTAPGEKLFF.

The chain is built from TRBV27 and TRBJ1-6; the D call from TCRdb, TRBD1, cannot be confirmed without DNA. This CDR3 has 14 amino acids. Germline V gene sequence: CDR1 MNHEY, CDR2 SMNVEV (reference sequence). The CDR3 is CASKSGQGNSPLHF.

The V call is TRBV5-1, the J call TRBJ2-2; TCRdb picks TRBD1, but there is no DNA to check that call. Per the germline V gene, CDR1 is SGHRS and CDR2 is YFSETQ. The CDR3 sequence is 14 residues long. The CDR3 reads CASSSTRGTGELFF. Supplemented by reference TRBV5-1 and TRBJ2-2, the full variable domain reads KAGVTQTPRYLIKTRGQQVTLSCSPISGHRSVSWYQQTPGQGLQFLFEYFSETQRNKGNFPGRFSGRQFSNSRSEMNVSTLELGDSALYLCASSSTRGTGELFFGEGSRLTVL.

This chain joins TRBV7-2 and TRBJ2-7; TCRdb's D call, TRBD1, is unchecked because there is no DNA. The CDR3 totals 16 residues. Germline V gene data show CDR1 as SGHTA and CDR2 as FQGNSA. The CDR3 spells CASSPGLTGGTYEQYF.

The V gene is TRBV6-2 or TRBV6-3, the J gene TRBJ2-7. The germline gives CDR1 MNHEY, CDR2 SVGEGT. The CDR3 has 12 amino acids. This chain's CDR3 is CASTYNIIEQYF.

The CDR3 sequence is CASSPDLQIPAFF. The V gene is TRBV12-3 or TRBV12-4, the J gene TRBJ1-1; TCRdb's assignment of TRBD1 cannot be checked, as there is no DNA. The CDR3 contains 13 residues.

The rearrangement uses TRBV12-3 or TRBV12-4 and TRBJ1-6; as DNA is missing, the TRBD1 call by TCRdb cannot be tested. This CDR3 is 15 amino acids long. The CDR3 reads CASSSRTGGYSPLHF.

V and J are TRBV6-5 and TRBJ1-2; there is no DNA to check the TCRdb D call of TRBD1. The CDR3 has 12 amino acids. CDR1 and CDR2 from the germline V gene are MNHEY and SVGAGI. CDR3 loop: CASRPTTDGYTF.

J is TRBJ1-3 and V is TRBV24-1; TCRdb proposes TRBD1, but this gene call is untestable without DNA. This CDR3 comprises 16 residues. The V gene's germline CDR1 is KGHDR and CDR2 SFDVKD. CDR3 protein: CATSDGGGGIGNTIYF.

The chain recombines TRBV20-1 with TRBJ2-5; TCRdb designates TRBD2, a call that cannot be tested without DNA. Germline assignment: CDR1 DFQATT and CDR2 SNEGSKA (reference sequence). The CDR3 is 17 residues long. The chain's CDR3 is CSARTRSSGGYLETQYF.

The V gene is TRBV3-1, the J gene TRBJ2-7; the TRBD2 assignment by TCRdb is unverifiable without DNA. In germline, CDR1 is LGHDT, CDR2 YNNKEL (reference sequence). This CDR3 contains 11 residues. The CDR3 loop reads CASSQRGPLRF.

V is TRBV20-1 and J is TRBJ2-4. The V gene's germline CDR1 is DFQATT and CDR2 SNEGSKA (reference sequence). CDR3 length equals 15 residues. CDR3 amino acids: CSARVRVEAKNIQYF.

The V call is TRBV9, the J call TRBJ2-7; TCRdb picks TRBD1, but there is no DNA to check that call. The CDR3 loop spans 15 amino acids. Germline V gene data show CDR1 as SGDLS and CDR2 as YYNGEE. The CDR3 sequence is CASSVAGTVSYEQYF.

CDR3 region: CASSLEQGAGYEQYF. This chain links TRBV12-3 or TRBV12-4 with TRBJ2-7; absent DNA, TCRdb's TRBD1 call cannot be checked. This CDR3 is 15 amino acids long.

V is TRBV18 and J is TRBJ1-4; TCRdb picks TRBD1, but there is no DNA to check that call. The germline V gene has CDR1 KGHSH and CDR2 LQKENI. The CDR3 totals 17 residues. The chain's CDR3 is CASSPLAGATTNEKLFF.